The present TCR beta chain was sequenced within a study of early T cells in non-severe SARS-CoV-2 infection. On the study more broadly: Alpha and beta chains were unpaired, from unsorted whole-blood bulk RNA.

As part of library construction, unique molecular identifiers were attached to individual cDNA molecules. TCRdb fed the 5' RACE reads into MiXCR, producing one record per CDR3 protein. This sample has fewer than 55,000 distinct CDR3 sequences, with less than 8.5% found just once. Study-wide findings and caveats: Anti-spike CD8 specificities were favored by VDJdb matching, whose results missed private and CD4 specificities.

Trimming took 4 bases from V and 2 from J, leaving 9 bases between them. The V gene's germline CDR1 is MNHEY and CDR2 SMNVEV (reference sequence). This CDR3 has 13 residues. This clonotype was seen ten or more times. The antigen is not known. Since no conserved phenylalanine or tryptophan closes the CDR3, a read error is the likely cause. The chain uses TRBV27 and TRBJ2-7; a possible D gene is TRBD1 (5 bases). The sequence was obtained from an adult who was a healthcare worker with PCR-confirmed SARS-CoV-2 infection or an uninfected control (not recorded which). Sequencing input: whole blood. The DNA for the CDR3 is TGTGCCAGCAGTTATGGGGCTCCCTACGAGCAGTACTCC. Amino acid sequence: CASSYGAPYEQYS.